The T cell receptor beta chain under discussion was sequenced for a study of cytomegalovirus exposure and HLA in healthy donors. Notes on this clone: What it recognizes is unknown.

Study-level findings and limits: The study put 150 or so TCR beta chains on its list as cytomegalovirus-associated. According to a subsequent analysis, TCR clusters from the first cohort were inclined to appear together in the roughly 120 validation repertoires. According to reports, the classifier identified cytomegalovirus status with high specificity and sensitivity.

The data were produced by immunoSEQ multiplex PCR, yet TCRdb's version contains in-frame clones alone and is incomplete. This table holds around 190,000 clones, 80% to 85% found once. V gave up 7 bases and J gave up 7 bases, with 16 bases separating them. The germline V gene has CDR1 MDHEN and CDR2 SYDVKM. This CDR3 is 13 amino acids long. The sequence derives from a young woman in good health and CMV-seronegative. The sample consisted of PBMCs. The chain joins TRBV28 to TRBJ1-2; D uncertain. The CDR3 bases are TGTGCCAGCACCGAGAGGGCGGTCTTTGGCTACACCTTC. As protein: CASTERAVFGYTF.